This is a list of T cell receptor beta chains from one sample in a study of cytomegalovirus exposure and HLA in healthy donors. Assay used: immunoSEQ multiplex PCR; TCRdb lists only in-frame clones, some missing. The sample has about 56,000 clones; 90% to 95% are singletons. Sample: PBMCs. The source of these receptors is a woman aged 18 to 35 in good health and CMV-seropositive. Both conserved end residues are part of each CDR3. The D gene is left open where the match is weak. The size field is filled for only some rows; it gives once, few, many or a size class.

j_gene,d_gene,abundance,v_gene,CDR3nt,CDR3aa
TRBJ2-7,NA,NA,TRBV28,TGTGCCAGCACCTGGGGGGTGGGCGAGCAGTACTTC,CASTWGVGEQYF
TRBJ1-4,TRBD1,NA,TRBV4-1,TGCGCCAGCAGCCAAGTTCAGGGGGGTGCTGAAAAACTGTTTTTT,CASSQVQGGAEKLFF
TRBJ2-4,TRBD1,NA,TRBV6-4,TGTGCCAGCAGTGCGACAGGGAAAAACATTCAGTACTTC,CASSATGKNIQYF
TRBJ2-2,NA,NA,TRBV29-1,TGCAGCGTTGACCCGGGCACCGGGGAGCTGTTTTTT,CSVDPGTGELFF
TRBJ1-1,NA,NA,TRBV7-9,TGTGCCAGCAGCCTCAGGAATCCTGAAGCTTTCTTT,CASSLRNPEAFF
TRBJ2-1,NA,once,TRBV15,TGTGCCACCAGCAGAGTTCCAGGCTCTTACAATGAGCAGTTCTTC,CATSRVPGSYNEQFF
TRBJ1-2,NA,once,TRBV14,TGTGCCAGCAGCCAAGAAAGCCGGGGGTACCATGGCTACACCTTC,CASSQESRGYHGYTF
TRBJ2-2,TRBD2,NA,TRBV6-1,TGTGCCAGCAGTGAAACTAGCGGGGGGGCCACCGGGGAGCTGTTTTTT,CASSETSGGATGELFF
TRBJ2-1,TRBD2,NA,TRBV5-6,TGTGCCAGCAGCTTGGGGGGCTCCGGGGGGTCCTACAATGAGCAGTTCTTC,CASSLGGSGGSYNEQFF
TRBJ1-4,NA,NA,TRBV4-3,TGCGCCAGCAGCCAAGAGGGTCGACCGGGGGAAAAACTGTTTTTT,CASSQEGRPGEKLFF
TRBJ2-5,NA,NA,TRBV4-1,TGCGCCAGCAGCCGGAGAGGGGGGGAAAGGGGGTCAGAGACCCAGTACTTC,CASSRRGGERGSETQYF
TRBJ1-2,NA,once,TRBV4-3,TGCGCCAGCAGCCAAGATTGGGGCAGCTATGGCTACACCTTC,CASSQDWGSYGYTF
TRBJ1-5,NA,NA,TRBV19,TGTGCCAGTAGTAGCTACAGCGGGCAGCCCCAGCATTTT,CASSSYSGQPQHF
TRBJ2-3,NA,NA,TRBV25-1,TGTGCCAGCAGAGGGGATCTCGGGGAGGCAGATACGCAGTATTTT,CASRGDLGEADTQYF
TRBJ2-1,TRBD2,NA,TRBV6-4,TGTGCCAGCAGCGAAAGGCGGGGGGGCTCCTACAATGAGCAGTTCTTC,CASSERRGGSYNEQFF
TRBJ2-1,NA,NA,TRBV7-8,TGTGCCAGCAGCCAGCGGCTCTCCTACAATGAGCAGTTCTTC,CASSQRLSYNEQFF
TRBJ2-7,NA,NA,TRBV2,TGTGCCAGCAGTACTACAGGGAAGGGCTCCTACGAGCAGTACTTC,CASSTTGKGSYEQYF
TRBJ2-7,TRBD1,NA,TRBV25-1,TGTGCCAGCAGCGATCAGGGGGCGGGAGAGCAGTACTTC,CASSDQGAGEQYF
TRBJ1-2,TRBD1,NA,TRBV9,TGTGCCAGCCTAGACAGGGTCGAGGGCTACACCTTC,CASLDRVEGYTF
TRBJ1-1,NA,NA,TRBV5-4,TGTGCCAGCAGCGGGGGAGGAGGTCTGAACACTGAAGCTTTCTTT,CASSGGGGLNTEAFF
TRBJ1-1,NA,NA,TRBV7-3,TGTGCCAGCAGCTCATTTACAGGAGAAGCTTTCTTT,CASSSFTGEAFF
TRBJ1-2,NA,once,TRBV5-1,TGCGCCAGCAGCCGGGCTACAGGGAACCCGACCTATGGCTACACCTTC,CASSRATGNPTYGYTF
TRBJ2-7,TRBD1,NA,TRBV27,TGTGCCAGCAGTCTCATACCGGGACAGGGGGCCTCCGAGCAGTACTTC,CASSLIPGQGASEQYF
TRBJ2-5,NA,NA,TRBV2,TGTGCCAGCACAGTCTCCGAGACCCAGTACTTC,CASTVSETQYF
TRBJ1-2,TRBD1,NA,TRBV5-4,TGTGCCAGCACCCTACAGGGGTCGTATGGCTACACCTTC,CASTLQGSYGYTF
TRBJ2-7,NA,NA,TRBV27,TGTGCCAGCAGTTTAGGGGGGTCCTACGAGCAGTACTTC,CASSLGGSYEQYF
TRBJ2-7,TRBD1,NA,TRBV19,TGTGCCAGTACAAAAATAAGGGCGGGACAGGGCACCTACGAGCAGTACTTC,CASTKIRAGQGTYEQYF
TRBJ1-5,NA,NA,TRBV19,TGTGCCAGTAGTATGGGCAAGAATCAGCCCCAGCATTTT,CASSMGKNQPQHF
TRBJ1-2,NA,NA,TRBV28,TGTGCCAGCAGTTCAGGACAGATCTATGGCTACACCTTC,CASSSGQIYGYTF
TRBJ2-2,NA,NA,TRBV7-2,TGTGCCAGCAGCTTAGCGGGGGCCACCGGGGAGCTGTTTTTT,CASSLAGATGELFF
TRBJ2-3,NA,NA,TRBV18,TGTGCCAGCTCACCCCCGAGCACAGATACGCAGTATTTT,CASSPPSTDTQYF
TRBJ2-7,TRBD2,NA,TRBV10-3,TGTGCCATCGGCCACCCGGGACTAGCGGGGGACGAGCAGTACTTC,CAIGHPGLAGDEQYF
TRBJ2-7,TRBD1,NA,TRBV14,TGTGCCAGCAGCCAAGACAGGGGGCTCAAGCAGTACTTC,CASSQDRGLKQYF
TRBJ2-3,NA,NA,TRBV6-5,TGTGCCAGCAGCCTGGAGGCTTGGGCCACAGATACGCAGTATTTT,CASSLEAWATDTQYF
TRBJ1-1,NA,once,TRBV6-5,TGTGCCAGCAGAGGAACCGGGGTAACTGAAGCTTTCTTT,CASRGTGVTEAFF
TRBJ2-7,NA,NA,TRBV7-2,TGTGCCAGCATGCGACTCACCGGGTCAAGCTCCTACGAGCAGTACTTC,CASMRLTGSSSYEQYF
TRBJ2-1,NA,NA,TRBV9,TGTGCCAGCAGCGTAGAAGGACAGTCGAATGAGCAGTTCTTC,CASSVEGQSNEQFF
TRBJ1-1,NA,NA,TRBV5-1,TGCGCCAGCAGCCTCACTGTCGACTCTTTTAACACTGAAGCTTTCTTT,CASSLTVDSFNTEAFF
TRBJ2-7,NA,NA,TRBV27,TGTGCCAGCAGGCCAGGGTATGTCTCCTACGAGCAGTACTTC,CASRPGYVSYEQYF
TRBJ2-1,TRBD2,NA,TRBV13,TGTGCCAGCAGCAGGGGACTAGCGGGCGACAATGAGCAGTTCTTC,CASSRGLAGDNEQFF
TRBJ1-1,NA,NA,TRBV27,TGTGCCAGCAGTTCACAGACACCGAACACTGAAGCTTTCTTT,CASSSQTPNTEAFF
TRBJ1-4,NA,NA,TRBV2,TGTGCCAGCATTCGAGAACCAGGGGCAACTAATGAAAAACTGTTTTTT,CASIREPGATNEKLFF
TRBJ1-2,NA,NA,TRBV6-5,TGTGCCAGCAGTTCCACGACAAGTTATGGCTACACCTTC,CASSSTTSYGYTF
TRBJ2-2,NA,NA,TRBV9,TGTGCCAGCAGCCCAGACCAGGGGACCGGGGAGCTGTTTTTT,CASSPDQGTGELFF
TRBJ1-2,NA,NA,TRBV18,TGTGCCAGCTCACCACTGCAGGGATCTAACTATGGCTACACCTTC,CASSPLQGSNYGYTF
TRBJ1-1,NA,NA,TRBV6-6,TGTGCCAGCAGACTGGCGGGGACCACTGAAGCTTTCTTT,CASRLAGTTEAFF
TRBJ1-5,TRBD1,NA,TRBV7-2,TGTGCCAGCAGCTCCACAGGGGGAAGGAATCAGCCCCAGCATTTT,CASSSTGGRNQPQHF
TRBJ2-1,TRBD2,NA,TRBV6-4,TGTGCCAGCAGTAGGACTAGCGGGCCCTCCTACAATGAGCAGTTCTTC,CASSRTSGPSYNEQFF
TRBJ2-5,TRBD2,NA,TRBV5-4,TGTGCCAGCAGCTTGGCGGGGACTAGCGCGAGAGAGACCCAGTACTTC,CASSLAGTSARETQYF
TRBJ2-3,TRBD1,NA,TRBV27,TGTGCCAGCAGTTGGAGGGACAGGGGGCAAGATACGCAGTATTTT,CASSWRDRGQDTQYF
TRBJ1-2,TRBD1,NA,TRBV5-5,TGTGCCAGCAGCTTGGAGGGGGCCCCAATCTATGGCTACACCTTC,CASSLEGAPIYGYTF
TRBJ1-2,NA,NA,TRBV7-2,TGTGCCAGCAGCACATCCACAGACACCTATGGCTACACCTTC,CASSTSTDTYGYTF
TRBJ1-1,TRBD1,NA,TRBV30,TGTGCCTGGAACCAGGGGGCGAGGGAAGCTTTCTTT,CAWNQGAREAFF